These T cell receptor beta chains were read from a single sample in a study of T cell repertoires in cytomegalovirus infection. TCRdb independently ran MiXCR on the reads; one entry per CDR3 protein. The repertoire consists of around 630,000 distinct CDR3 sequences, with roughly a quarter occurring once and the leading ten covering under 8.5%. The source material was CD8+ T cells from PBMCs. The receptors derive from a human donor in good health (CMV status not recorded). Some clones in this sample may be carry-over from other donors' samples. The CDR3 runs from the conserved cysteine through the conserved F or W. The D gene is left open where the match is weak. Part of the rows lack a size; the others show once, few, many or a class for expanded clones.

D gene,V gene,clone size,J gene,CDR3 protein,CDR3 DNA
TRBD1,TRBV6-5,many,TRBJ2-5,CASSPDRGETQYF,TGTGCCAGCAGCCCCGACAGGGGTGAGACCCAGTACTTC
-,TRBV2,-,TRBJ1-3,CASSDDVITPGAGNTIYF,TGTGCCAGCAGTGACGATGTCATAACCCCAGGGGCTGGAAACACCATATATTTT
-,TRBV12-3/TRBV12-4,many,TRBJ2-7,CASSQVVYEQYF,TGTGCCAGCAGCCAGGTCGTTTACGAGCAGTACTTC
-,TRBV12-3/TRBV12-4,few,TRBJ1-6,CASSDPRDGDNSPLHF,TGTGCCAGCAGTGATCCCCGGGACGGCGATAATTCACCCCTCCACTTT
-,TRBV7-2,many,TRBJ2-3,CASSEDPTEGQDTQYF,TGTGCCAGCAGCGAGGATCCAACAGAAGGGCAAGATACGCAGTATTTT
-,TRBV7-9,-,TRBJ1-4,CASSYTGSSEKLFF,TGTGCCAGCAGCTATACAGGGAGCTCGGAAAAACTGTTTTTT
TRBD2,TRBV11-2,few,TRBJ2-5,CASSSPAQRGETQYF,TGTGCCAGCAGCTCCCCGGCCCAGCGGGGGGAGACCCAGTACTTC
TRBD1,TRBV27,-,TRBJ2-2,CASSLRAPGGLTGELFF,TGTGCCAGCAGTTTAAGGGCGCCAGGGGGTTTGACCGGGGAGCTGTTTTTT
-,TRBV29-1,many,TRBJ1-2,CSVAGSYGYTF,TGCAGCGTTGCAGGGAGCTATGGCTACACCTTC
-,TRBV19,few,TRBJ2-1,CASSVGHNEQFF,TGTGCTTCTAGCGTCGGTCACAATGAGCAGTTCTTC
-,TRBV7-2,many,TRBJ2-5,CASSLKGLSDGQETQYF,TGTGCCAGCAGCTTAAAGGGTCTTAGTGACGGCCAAGAGACCCAGTACTTC
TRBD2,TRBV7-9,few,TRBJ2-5,CASSLVGSGEETQYF,TGTGCCAGCAGCTTAGTCGGTAGCGGGGAAGAGACCCAGTACTTC
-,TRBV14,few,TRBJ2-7,CASSPLGVEQYF,TGTGCCAGCAGCCCCCTTGGAGTCGAGCAGTACTTC
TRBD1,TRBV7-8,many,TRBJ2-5,CASSKTGFNVEETQYF,TGTGCCAGCAGCAAGACAGGGTTCAACGTCGAAGAGACCCAGTACTTC
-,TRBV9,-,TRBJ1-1,CASSPRSDTEAFF,TGTGCCAGCAGCCCTCGAAGTGACACTGAAGCTTTCTTT
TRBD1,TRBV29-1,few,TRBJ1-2,CSVAGTDNYGYTF,TGCAGCGTTGCGGGGACAGATAACTATGGCTACACCTTC
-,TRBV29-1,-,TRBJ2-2,CSGSGTMNTGELFF,TGCAGCGGCAGCGGCACCATGAACACCGGGGAGCTGTTTTTT
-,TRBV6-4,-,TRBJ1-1,CASSDSPVKTWVNTEAFF,TGTGCCAGCAGTGACTCCCCGGTAAAGACTTGGGTGAACACTGAAGCTTTCTTT
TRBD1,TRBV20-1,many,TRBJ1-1,CSARRGDRENTEAFF,TGCAGTGCTAGAAGGGGGGACAGAGAGAACACTGAAGCTTTCTTT
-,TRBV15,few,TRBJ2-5,CATSREGSPISGETQYF,TGTGCCACCAGCAGAGAGGGCAGCCCCATCTCCGGAGAGACCCAGTACTTC
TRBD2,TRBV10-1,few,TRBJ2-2,CASSEGLAGGLYTNTGELFF,TGCGCCAGCAGTGAGGGGCTAGCGGGGGGACTCTATACGAACACCGGGGAGCTGTTTTTT
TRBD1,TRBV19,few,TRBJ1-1,CASILGQTNTEAFF,TGTGCCAGTATCCTGGGACAGACGAACACTGAAGCTTTCTTT
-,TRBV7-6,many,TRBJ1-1,CASSSPHTEAFF,TGTGCCAGCAGCTCGCCCCACACTGAAGCTTTCTTT
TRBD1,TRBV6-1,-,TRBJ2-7,CASSEWAGGFYEQYF,TGTGCCAGCAGTGAATGGGCAGGGGGCTTCTACGAGCAGTACTTC